The 14 T cell receptor beta chains given below trace back to one sample, sequenced in a study of T cell repertoires in cytomegalovirus infection. From the reads, TCRdb called clonotypes with MiXCR, one entry per CDR3 protein. Among about 830,000 distinct CDR3 sequences, less than 35% were seen once, and the ten largest hold over 10%. No antigens are known for them. The sample here was cultured CD8+ T cells from PBMCs, taken from culture after CMV antigen stimulation. These receptors came from a human donor in good health (CMV status not recorded). Some clones in this sample may be carry-over from other donors' samples.

This clonotype was detected a few times. The chain combines TRBV14 with TRBJ1-2; D unclear. The V end was cut by 1 base, the J end by 1 base, with 16 bases between. The length of the CDR3 is 17 residues. Germline values: CDR1 SGHDN, CDR2 FVKESK. The CDR3 DNA sequence: TGTGCCAGCAGCCAAGGGCCAGTCGGGTACCGTAACTATGGCTACACCTTC. It specifies CASSQGPVGYRNYGYTF.

This chain uses TRBV27 with TRBJ1-2, with TRBD1 matching 9 bases. The V gene end was trimmed by 5 bases and the J gene end by 5 bases; junction bases not matched to a gene: 9. Germline-derived CDR1 and CDR2 are MNHEY and SMNVEV (reference sequence). This CDR3 is 15 amino acids long. CDR3 sequence (DNA): TGTGCCAGCAGTCGTCCAGGACAGGGGATTTATGGCTACACCTTC. Translated: CASSRPGQGIYGYTF.

The sample holds a few counts of this clonotype. The V and J genes are TRBV19 and TRBJ2-5; 7 bases fit TRBD2. The V and J ends lost 1 base and 4 bases, in that order; junction bases with no gene match: 3. The germline CDR1 and CDR2 sequences are LNHDA and SQIVND (reference sequence). This CDR3 is built from 14 residues. CDR3 residues: CASSIAGGGETQYF. The CDR3 nucleotides read TGTGCCAGTAGTATAGCGGGCGGGGGAGAGACCCAGTACTTC.

This chain uses TRBV6-1 with TRBJ2-2; a possible D gene is TRBD1 (6 bases). Per the germline V gene, CDR1 is MNHNS and CDR2 is SASEGT. The CDR3 loop spans 15 amino acids. V dropped 0 bases and J dropped 4 bases, with 9 bases sitting between them. The DNA of the CDR3 is TGTGCCAGCAGTGAAGCGGCAGGGGCCACCGGGGAGCTGTTTTTT. Protein: CASSEAAGATGELFF.

There are many counts of this clonotype. This chain joins TRBV7-2 and TRBJ2-7; 7 positions agree with TRBD2. Germline CDR1 reads SGHTA; CDR2 reads FQGNSA. Germline trimming cut 0 bases from V and 4 bases from J; bases unmatched to any gene: 6. The CDR3 totals 15 residues. DNA for the CDR3: TGTGCCAGCAGCTTAGCGTTAAGCGGGGCATACGAGCAGTACGTC. Translation: CASSLALSGAYEQYV.

This chain uses TRBV4-2 with TRBJ2-1; D gene unclear. The CDR3 contains 16 residues. Trimming took off 0 bases at V and 4 bases at J, with 13 bases between the two ends. Germline V CDR1 and CDR2: LGHNA, YNFKEQ. The CDR3 DNA reads TGTGCCAGCAGCCAAGAAACAGTCGGAATATACAATGAGCAGTTCTTC. Translated, it gives CASSQETVGIYNEQFF.

This chain joins TRBV6-6 and TRBJ2-7, with a weak D call TRBD2 (5 bases). This CDR3 has 15 amino acids. The germline V gene encodes CDR1 MNHNY and CDR2 SVGAGI (reference sequence). V was trimmed by 5 bases and J by 1 base, leaving 15 bases between them. The CDR3 here is CASSHPGLASYEQYV. DNA of the CDR3: TGTGCCAGCAGTCACCCAGGACTCGCTTCCTACGAGCAGTACGTC.

V gene TRBV27 combines with J gene TRBJ2-5; 8 bases map to TRBD1. The germline CDR1 and CDR2 sequences are MNHEY and SMNVEV (reference sequence). The CDR3 has 15 amino acids. Losses at the gene ends were 9 bases for V and 4 bases for J; bases not matched to a gene: 13. The DNA of the CDR3 is TGTGCCAGTTCTACAGGGGGAATGGTCGGAGAGACCCAGTACTTC. Translated: CASSTGGMVGETQYF.

This clonotype has ten or more counts. This chain connects TRBV7-6 to TRBJ2-7, with 8 bases fitting TRBD1. In germline, CDR1 is SGHVS, CDR2 FNYEAQ. The CDR3 sequence is 15 residues long. V lost 5 bases and J lost 4; bases outside the gene matches: 10. The CDR3 region is CASSTPGTGGYEQYF. In DNA, the CDR3 is TGTGCCAGCAGCACACCCGGGACAGGCGGTTACGAGCAGTACTTC.

This clonotype was detected a few times. This sequence joins TRBV10-3 and TRBJ1-2; tentative D call: TRBD1 (5 bases). The CDR3 has 11 residues. The germline CDR1 and CDR2 sequences are ENHRY and SYGVKD. The V end lost 6 bases, the J end lost 7 bases, and 9 bases lay between the germline ends. CDR3 residues: CAIRVRVGYTF. CDR3 coding DNA: TGTGCCATCAGGGTCAGGGTTGGCTACACCTTC.

This clonotype was seen more than once but under ten times. This chain connects TRBV20-1 to TRBJ2-1, with 11 bases lining up with TRBD2. V shed 6 bases and J 4 bases; nucleotides not matched to a gene: 11. CDR3 length: 16 residues. Germline V gene lookup returns CDR1 DFQATT and CDR2 SNEGSKA (reference sequence). This chain's CDR3 is CSATTSGVGSYNEQFF. The CDR3 bases are TGCAGTGCGACGACTAGCGGGGTTGGCTCATACAATGAGCAGTTCTTC.

The table lists this clonotype with many counts. The rearrangement uses TRBV7-6 and TRBJ2-1; D remains unclear. V dropped 3 bases and J dropped 8 bases, with 8 bases sitting between them. CDR1 is SGHVS and CDR2 is FNYEAQ in the germline V gene. This CDR3 is 12 amino acids long. The CDR3 DNA follows: TGTGCCAGCAGCTTTTTCCAGGATGAGCAGTTCTTC. Translation gives CASSFFQDEQFF.

The genes are TRBV5-1 and TRBJ2-2; no firm D call. The CDR3 length is 16 residues. Deletions cut 1 base from V and 0 bases from J, with 10 bases between. CDR1 is SGHRS, CDR2 YFSETQ, per germline. CDR3 loop: CASSLLEYTNTGELFF. The DNA for the CDR3 is TGCGCCAGCAGCTTGTTGGAGTATACGAACACCGGGGAGCTGTTTTTT.

About this clonotype: Lacking the conserved final phenylalanine or tryptophan, this CDR3 likely reflects a read error. The rearrangement joins TRBV7-6 to TRBJ1-5, with TRBD1 as a possible D gene (5 bases). From germline, CDR1 is SGHVS and CDR2 FNYEAQ. V dropped 0 bases and J dropped 0 bases, with 15 bases sitting between them. The CDR3 is 18 amino acids. The DNA for the CDR3 is TGTGCCAGCAGCTTAGCGCTGGGACGGCCTTATAGCAATCAGCCCCAGCATATT. Encoded protein: CASSLALGRPYSNQPQHI.